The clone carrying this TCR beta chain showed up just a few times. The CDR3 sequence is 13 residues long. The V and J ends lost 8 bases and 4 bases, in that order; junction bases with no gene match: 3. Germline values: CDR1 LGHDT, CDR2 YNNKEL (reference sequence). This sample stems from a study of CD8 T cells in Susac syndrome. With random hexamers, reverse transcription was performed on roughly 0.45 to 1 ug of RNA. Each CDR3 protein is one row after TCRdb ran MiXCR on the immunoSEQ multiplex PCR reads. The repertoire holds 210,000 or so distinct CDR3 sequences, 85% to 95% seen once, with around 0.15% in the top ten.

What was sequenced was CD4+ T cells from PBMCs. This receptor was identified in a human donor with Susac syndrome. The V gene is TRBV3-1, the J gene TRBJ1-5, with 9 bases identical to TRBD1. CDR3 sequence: CASSQGANQPQHF. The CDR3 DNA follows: TGTGCCAGCTCACAGGGGGCAAATCAGCCCCAGCATTTT. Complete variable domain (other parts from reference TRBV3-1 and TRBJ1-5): DTAVSQTPKYLVTQMGNDKSIKCEQNLGHDTMYWYKQDSKKFLKIMFSYNNKELIINETVPNRFSPKSPDKAHLNLHINSLELGDSAVYFCASSQGANQPQHFGDGTRLSIL.